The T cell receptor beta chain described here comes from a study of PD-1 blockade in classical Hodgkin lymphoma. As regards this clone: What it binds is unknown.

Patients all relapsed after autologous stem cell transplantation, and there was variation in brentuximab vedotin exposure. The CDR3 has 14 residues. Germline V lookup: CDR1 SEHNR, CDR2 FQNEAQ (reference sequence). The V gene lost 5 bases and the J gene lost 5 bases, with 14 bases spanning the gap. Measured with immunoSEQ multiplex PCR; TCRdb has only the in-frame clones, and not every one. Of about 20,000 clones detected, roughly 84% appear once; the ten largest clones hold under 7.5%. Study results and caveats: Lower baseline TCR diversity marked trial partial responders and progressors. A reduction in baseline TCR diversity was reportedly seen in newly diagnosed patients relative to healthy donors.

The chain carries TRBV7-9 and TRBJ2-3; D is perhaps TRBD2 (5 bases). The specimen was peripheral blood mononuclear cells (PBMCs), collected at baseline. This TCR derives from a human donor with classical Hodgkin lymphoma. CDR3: CASSLRGIGDTQYF. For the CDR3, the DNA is TGTGCCAGCAGCCTACGGGGTATCGGAGATACGCAGTATTTT. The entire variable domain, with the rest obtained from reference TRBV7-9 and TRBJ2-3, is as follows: DTGVSQNPRHKITKRGQNVTFRCDPISEHNRLYWYRQTLGQGPEFLTYFQNEAQLEKSRLLSDRFSAERPKGSFSTLEIQRTEQGDSAMYLCASSLRGIGDTQYFGPGTRLTVL.